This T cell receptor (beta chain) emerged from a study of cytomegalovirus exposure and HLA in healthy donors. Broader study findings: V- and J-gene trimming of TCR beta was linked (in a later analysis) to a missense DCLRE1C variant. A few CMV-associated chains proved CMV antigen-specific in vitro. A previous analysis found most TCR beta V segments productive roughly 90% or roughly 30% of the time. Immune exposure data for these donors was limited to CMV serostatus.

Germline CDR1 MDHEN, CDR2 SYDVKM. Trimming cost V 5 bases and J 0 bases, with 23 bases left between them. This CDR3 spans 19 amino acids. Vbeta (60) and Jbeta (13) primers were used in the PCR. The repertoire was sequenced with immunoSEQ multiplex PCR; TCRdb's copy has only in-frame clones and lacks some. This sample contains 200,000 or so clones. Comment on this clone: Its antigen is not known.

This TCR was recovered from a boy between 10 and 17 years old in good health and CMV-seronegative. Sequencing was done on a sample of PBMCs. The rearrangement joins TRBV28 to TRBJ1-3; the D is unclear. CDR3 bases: TGTGCCAGCAGTGCACCCCGATCCTACCTTGGGCTCTCTGGAAACACCATATATTTT. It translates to CASSAPRSYLGLSGNTIYF.